Each of the 5 T cell receptor beta chains below was sequenced from the same sample in a study of blood T cell repertoires in COVID-19. Sequenced by immunoSEQ multiplex PCR; TCRdb stores in-frame clones only, minus some. The sample lists around 470,000 clones, approximately 89% occurring once. Sequencing was performed on peripheral blood. Source of these receptors: a young man with COVID-19, enrolled during active disease.

The V gene is TRBV19, the J gene TRBJ2-7; 10 nucleotides align to TRBD2. CDR3 size: 15 residues. V lost 6 bases and J lost 6; bases outside the gene matches: 11. From germline, CDR1 is LNHDA and CDR2 SQIVND (reference sequence). DNA for the CDR3: TGTGCCAGTAGAGGAATGGTAGCGGGAGGCCCCGAGCAGTACTTC. Protein product: CASRGMVAGGPEQYF.

The V gene is TRBV5-1, the J gene TRBJ2-2; TRBD2 aligns across 10 bases. After removal of 2 bases from V and 5 bases from J, the junction contained 6 bases not matched to a gene. The length of the CDR3 is 16 residues. Per germline, CDR1 SGHRS and CDR2 YFSETQ. This CDR3 reads CASSFRLAGATGELFF. CDR3 DNA: TGCGCCAGCAGCTTCCGCCTAGCGGGAGCTACCGGGGAGCTGTTTTTT.

The gene calls are TRBV25-1 and TRBJ2-5, with TRBD2 identical over 14 bases. The CDR3 has 15 residues. CDR1 and CDR2 (germline): MGHDK, SYGVNS. Germline trimming cut 8 bases from V and 5 bases from J; bases unmatched to any gene: 7. CDR3 in amino acids: CASGTGLAGVETQYF. The CDR3 nucleotides read TGTGCCAGCGGAACGGGACTAGCGGGGGTTGAGACCCAGTACTTC. Drawing the rest from reference TRBV25-1 and TRBJ2-5, the complete variable domain is EADIYQTPRYLVIGTGKKITLECSQTMGHDKMYWYQQDPGMELHLIHYSYGVNSTEKGDLSSESTVSRIRTEHFPLTLESARPSHTSQYLCASGTGLAGVETQYFGPGTRLLVL.

The chain recombines TRBV28 with TRBJ1-5; 7 nucleotides match TRBD1. With 6 bases clipped from V and 11 bases from J, the junction kept 10 bases outside the gene matches. CDR1 is MDHEN, CDR2 SYDVKM, per germline. The length of the CDR3 is 13 residues. The CDR3 loop reads CASRPQDRAAQHF. The CDR3, as DNA: TGTGCCAGCAGACCCCAAGACAGGGCAGCCCAGCATTTT.

CDR3 in DNA: TGTGCCAGCAGCCAGCAGGAGGGAATTGGAACTAATGAAAAACTGTTTTTT. Amino acid sequence: CASSQQEGIGTNEKLFF. This rearrangement joins TRBV3-1 (or the pseudogene TRBV3-2) to TRBJ1-4; D is unclear. V shed 3 bases and J shed 1 base, with 15 bases lying between them. CDR1 is LGHDT, CDR2 YNNKEL, per germline (reference sequence). The CDR3 contains 17 residues.